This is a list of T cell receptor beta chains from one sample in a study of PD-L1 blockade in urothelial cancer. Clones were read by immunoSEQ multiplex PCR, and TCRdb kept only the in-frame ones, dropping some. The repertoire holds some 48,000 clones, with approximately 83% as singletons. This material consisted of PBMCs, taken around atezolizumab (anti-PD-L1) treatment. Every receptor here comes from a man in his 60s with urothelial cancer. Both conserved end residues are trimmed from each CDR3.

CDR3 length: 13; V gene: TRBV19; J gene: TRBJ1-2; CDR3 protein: ASSPRGGPVYGYT
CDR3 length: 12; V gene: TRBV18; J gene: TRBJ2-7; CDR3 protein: ASSLGQGGHEQY
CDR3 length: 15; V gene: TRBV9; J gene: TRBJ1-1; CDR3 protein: ASSVGVTGAGNTEAF
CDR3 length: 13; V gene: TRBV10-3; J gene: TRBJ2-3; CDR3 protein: AISEGLAIADTQY
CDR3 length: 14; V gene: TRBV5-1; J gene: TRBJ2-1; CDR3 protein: ASSSGTSGGYNEQF
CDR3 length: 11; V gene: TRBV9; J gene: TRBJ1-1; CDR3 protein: ASSVDMNTEAF
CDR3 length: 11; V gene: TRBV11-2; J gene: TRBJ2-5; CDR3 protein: ASSPDRVETQY
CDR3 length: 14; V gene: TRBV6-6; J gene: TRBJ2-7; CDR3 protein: ASSYVFGTGTREQY
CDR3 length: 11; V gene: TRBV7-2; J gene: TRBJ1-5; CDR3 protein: ASSLDPSGIQH
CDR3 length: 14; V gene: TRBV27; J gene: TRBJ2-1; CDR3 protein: ASSSGQGGFYNEQF
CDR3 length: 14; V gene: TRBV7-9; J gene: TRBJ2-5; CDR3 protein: ASSLGPWVGLETQY
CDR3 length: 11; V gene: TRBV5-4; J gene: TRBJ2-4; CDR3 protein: ASSEQGWDIQY
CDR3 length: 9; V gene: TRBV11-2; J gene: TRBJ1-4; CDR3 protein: ASSFREKLF
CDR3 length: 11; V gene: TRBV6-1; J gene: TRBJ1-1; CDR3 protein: ASSRTGLTEAF
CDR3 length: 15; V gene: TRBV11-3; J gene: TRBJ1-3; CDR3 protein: ASSFGGTGVFGNTIY
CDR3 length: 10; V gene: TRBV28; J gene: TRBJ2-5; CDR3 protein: ASRGLVETQY
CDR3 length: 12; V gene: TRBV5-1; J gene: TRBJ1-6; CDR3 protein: ASSRGQGNSPLH
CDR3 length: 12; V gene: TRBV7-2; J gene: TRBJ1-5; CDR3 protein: ASSPAVASQPQH
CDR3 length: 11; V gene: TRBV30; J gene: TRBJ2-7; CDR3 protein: ACPSPGAYEQY
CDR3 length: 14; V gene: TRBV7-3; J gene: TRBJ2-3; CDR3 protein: ASSISGGISTDTQY
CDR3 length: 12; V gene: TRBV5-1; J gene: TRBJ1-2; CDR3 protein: ASSLGEEHYGYT
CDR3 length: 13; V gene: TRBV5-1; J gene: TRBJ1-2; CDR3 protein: ASSLRLGGSYGYT
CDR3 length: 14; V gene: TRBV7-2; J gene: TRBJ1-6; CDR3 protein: ASSLSGTDLNSPLH
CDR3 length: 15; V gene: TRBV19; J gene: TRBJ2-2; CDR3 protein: ASSIEVAGGPSGELF
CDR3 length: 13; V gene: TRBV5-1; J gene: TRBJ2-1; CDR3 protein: ASSTGLAGNNEQF
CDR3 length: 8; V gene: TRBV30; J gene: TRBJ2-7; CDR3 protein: AARGYEQY
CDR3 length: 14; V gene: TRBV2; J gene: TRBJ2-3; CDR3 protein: ASKRTSGAMSDTQY
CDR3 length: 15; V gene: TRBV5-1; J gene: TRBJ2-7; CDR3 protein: ASSFGRGLAGEDEQY
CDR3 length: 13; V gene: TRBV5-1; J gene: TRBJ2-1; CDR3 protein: ASSLDPGGYNEQF
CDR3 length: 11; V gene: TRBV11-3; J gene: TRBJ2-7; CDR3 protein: ASSGDSSYEQY
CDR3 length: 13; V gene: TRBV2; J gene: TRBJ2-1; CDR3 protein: ASSAGRGALGEQF
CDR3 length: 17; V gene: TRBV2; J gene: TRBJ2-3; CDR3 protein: ASSEFPSGASFETDTQY
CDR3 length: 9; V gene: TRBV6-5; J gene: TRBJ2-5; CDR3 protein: ASSMGGPQY
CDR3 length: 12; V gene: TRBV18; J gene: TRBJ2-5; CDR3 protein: ASSPPGFEETQY
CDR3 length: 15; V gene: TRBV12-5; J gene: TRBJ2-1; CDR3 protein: ASGSHSGGVSYNEQF
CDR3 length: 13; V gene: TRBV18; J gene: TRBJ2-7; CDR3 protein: ASSNGGQGAYEQY
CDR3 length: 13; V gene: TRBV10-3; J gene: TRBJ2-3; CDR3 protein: AIQGYGGDTDTQY
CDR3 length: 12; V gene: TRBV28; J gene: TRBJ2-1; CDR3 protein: ASSVNRGRHEQF
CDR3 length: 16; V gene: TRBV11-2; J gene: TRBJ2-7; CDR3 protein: ASSFIGPPTGSSYEQY
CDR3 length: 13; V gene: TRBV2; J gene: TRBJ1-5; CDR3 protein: ASSEGQSSNQPQH
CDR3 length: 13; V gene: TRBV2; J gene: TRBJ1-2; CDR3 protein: ASSEEDVTNYGYT
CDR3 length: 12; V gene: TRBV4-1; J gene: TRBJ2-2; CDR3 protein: ASSRGANTGELF
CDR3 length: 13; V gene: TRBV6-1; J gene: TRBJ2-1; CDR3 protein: ASSPWRGLKGEQF
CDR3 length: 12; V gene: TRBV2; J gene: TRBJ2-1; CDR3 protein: ASSEQAAYNEQF
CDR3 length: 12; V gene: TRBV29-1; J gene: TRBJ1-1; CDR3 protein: SASGLFGGTEAF
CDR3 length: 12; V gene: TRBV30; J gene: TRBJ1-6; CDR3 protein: AWADTGYNSPLH
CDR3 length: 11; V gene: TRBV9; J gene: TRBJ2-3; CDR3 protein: ASSVDPSGGTY
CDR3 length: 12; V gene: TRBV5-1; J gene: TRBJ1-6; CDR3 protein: ASSLRDLDSPLH
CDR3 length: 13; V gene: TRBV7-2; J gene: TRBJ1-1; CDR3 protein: ASSSRGQGGTEAF
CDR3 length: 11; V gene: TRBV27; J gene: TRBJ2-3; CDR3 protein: ASSLVRADTQY
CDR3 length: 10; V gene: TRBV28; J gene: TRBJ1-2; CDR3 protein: ASSFISYGYT
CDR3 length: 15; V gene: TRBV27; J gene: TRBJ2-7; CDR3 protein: ASSLRWTSGGEYEQY
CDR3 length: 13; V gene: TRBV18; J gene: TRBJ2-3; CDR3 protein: ASSRYGGATDTQY
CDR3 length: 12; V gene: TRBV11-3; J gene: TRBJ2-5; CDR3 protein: ASSEGGNSETQY
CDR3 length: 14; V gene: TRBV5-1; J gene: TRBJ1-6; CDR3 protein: ASSLGSSSYNSPLH
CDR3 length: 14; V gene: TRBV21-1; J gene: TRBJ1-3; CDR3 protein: ASSLNKGPPGNTIY
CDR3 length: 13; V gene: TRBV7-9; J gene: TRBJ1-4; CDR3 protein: ASSPATGGTEKLF